In this sample, the clone carrying this T cell receptor beta chain turned up a few times. The antigen remains undetermined. TCRdb re-called the 5' RACE reads with MiXCR, one entry per CDR3 protein. The sample lists around 500,000 distinct CDR3 sequences; 18% were seen once. This CDR3 is 15 amino acids long. Germline CDR1 and CDR2: SGHVS and FNYEAQ. J lost 6 bases, V lost 2 bases, and 3 bases had no gene match. These data are taken from a study of T-cell memory formation after mild COVID-19. Overall study context: Largely, the TCR clusters proved donor specific. Study conclusions and caveats: The authors left the SARS-CoV-2 specificity of second-wave clones peaking on day 37 unconfirmed. Contracting CD8+ clones were enriched in EMRA, CD4+ mainly in CM and EM.

The source of this sequence is an adult woman who had mild COVID-19 (a few samples of this study predate the infection). Cell type and time point are not known. Sequencing used PBMCs or a T cell subset sorted from them (not recorded which). The chain is built from TRBV7-6 and TRBJ2-1; 11 positions match TRBD1. The CDR3 nucleotides read TGTGCCAGCAGCTTATGGGGACAGGGGGGCAATGAGCAGTTCTTC. Translation: CASSLWGQGGNEQFF.